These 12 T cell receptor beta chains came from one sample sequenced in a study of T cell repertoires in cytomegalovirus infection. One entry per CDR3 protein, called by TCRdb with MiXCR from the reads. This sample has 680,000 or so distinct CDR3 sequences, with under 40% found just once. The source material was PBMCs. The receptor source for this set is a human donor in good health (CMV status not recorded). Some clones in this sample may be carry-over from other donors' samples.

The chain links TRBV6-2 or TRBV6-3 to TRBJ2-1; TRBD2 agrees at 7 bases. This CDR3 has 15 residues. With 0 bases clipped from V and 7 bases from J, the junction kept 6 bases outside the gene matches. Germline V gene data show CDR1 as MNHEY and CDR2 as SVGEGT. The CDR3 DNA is TGTGCCAGCAGTTACTCGGGACGAGCGGGGAATGAGCAGTTCTTC. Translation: CASSYSGRAGNEQFF.

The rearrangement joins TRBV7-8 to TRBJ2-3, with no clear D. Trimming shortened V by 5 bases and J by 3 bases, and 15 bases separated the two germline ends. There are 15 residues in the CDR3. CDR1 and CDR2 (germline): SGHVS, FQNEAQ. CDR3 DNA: TGTGCCAGCAGCCCCTGGGCCGAGTCGACAGATACGCAGTATTTT. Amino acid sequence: CASSPWAESTDTQYF.

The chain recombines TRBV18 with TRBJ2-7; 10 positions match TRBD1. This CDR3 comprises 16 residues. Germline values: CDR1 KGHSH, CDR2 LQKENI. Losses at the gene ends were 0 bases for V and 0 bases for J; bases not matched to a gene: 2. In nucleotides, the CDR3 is TGTGCCAGCTCACCACCGGGACAGGGGAGCTCCTACGAGCAGTACTTC. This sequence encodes CASSPPGQGSSYEQYF.

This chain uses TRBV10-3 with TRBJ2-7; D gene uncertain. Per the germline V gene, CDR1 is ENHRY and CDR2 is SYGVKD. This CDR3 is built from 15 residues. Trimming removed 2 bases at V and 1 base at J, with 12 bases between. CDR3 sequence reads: CAISERFTVSYEQYF. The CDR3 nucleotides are TGTGCCATCAGTGAGAGGTTTACGGTTTCCTACGAGCAGTACTTC.

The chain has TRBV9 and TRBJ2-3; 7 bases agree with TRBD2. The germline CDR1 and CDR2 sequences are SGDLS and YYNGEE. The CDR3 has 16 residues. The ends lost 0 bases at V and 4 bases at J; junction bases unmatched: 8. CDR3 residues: CASSVARGSLADTQYF. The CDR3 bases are TGTGCCAGCAGCGTAGCTCGCGGGAGTTTGGCAGATACGCAGTATTTT.

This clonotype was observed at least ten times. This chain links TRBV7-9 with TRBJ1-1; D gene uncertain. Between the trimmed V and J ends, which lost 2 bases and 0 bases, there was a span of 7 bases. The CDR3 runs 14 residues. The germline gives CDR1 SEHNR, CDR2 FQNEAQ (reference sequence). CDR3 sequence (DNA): TGTGCCAGCAGCTTAACCGATATGAACACTGAAGCTTTCTTT. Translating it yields CASSLTDMNTEAFF.

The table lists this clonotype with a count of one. The CDR3 sequence is CAISDEGAGMNTEAFF. CDR3 nucleotide sequence: TGTGCCATCAGTGATGAGGGGGCGGGAATGAACACTGAAGCTTTCTTT. The chain employs TRBV10-3 and TRBJ1-1; 7 positions agree with TRBD1. This CDR3 contains 16 residues. Germline CDR1 is ENHRY and CDR2 is SYGVKD. Losses at the gene ends were 3 bases for V and 0 bases for J; bases not matched to a gene: 7.

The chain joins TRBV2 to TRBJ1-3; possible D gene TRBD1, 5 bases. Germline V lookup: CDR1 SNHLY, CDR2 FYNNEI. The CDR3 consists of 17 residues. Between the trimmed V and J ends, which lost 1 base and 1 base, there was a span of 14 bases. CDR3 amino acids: CASSEGGRFLSGNTIYF. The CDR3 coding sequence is TGTGCCAGCAGTGAAGGGGGCAGGTTCCTGTCTGGAAACACCATATATTTT.

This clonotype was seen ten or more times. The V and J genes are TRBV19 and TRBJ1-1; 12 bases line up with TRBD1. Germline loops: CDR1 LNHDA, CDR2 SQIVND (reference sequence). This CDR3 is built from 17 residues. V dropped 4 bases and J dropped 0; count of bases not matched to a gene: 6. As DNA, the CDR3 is TGTGCCAGTAGTAGCGGGACAGGGGGCGCGGTGAACACTGAAGCTTTCTTT. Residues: CASSSGTGGAVNTEAFF.

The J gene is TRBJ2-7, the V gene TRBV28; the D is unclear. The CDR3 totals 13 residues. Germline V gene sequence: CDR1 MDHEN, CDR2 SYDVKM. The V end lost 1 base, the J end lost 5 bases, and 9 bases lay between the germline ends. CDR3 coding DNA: TGTGCCAGCAGTTTATTAGACCGCCACGAGCAGTACTTC. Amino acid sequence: CASSLLDRHEQYF.

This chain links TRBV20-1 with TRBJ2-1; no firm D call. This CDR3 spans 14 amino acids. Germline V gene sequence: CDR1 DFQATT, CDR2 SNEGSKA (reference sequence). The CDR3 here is CSPSGIRSYNEQFF. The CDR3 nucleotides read TGCAGCCCAAGTGGGATTAGATCCTACAATGAGCAGTTCTTC.

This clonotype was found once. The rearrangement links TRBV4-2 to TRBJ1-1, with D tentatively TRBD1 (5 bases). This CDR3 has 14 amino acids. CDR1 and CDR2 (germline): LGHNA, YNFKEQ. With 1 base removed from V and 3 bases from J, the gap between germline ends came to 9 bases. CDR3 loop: CASSQGGKDTEAFF. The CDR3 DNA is TGTGCCAGCAGCCAAGGGGGGAAGGACACTGAAGCTTTCTTT.